This TCR beta chain came from a study of blood T cell repertoires in COVID-19. Across the study: From the United States, Italy and Spain came samples of acute and convalescent COVID-19.

Germline CDR1 and CDR2: MNHEY and SVGAGI. V was cut by 8 bases and J by 0 bases, with 13 bases left in between. This CDR3 contains 14 residues. The table came from immunoSEQ multiplex PCR; TCRdb's copy has only in-frame clones and leaves some out. This table holds around 220,000 clones, 85% to 95% found once. The clonotype was recovered from a young woman who had recovered from COVID-19. The sample taken for sequencing was PBMCs or T cells enriched from blood (not recorded which). V is TRBV6-5 and J is TRBJ1-1; D is ambiguous. Here the CDR3 reads CASQANALNTEAFF. CDR3 nucleotide sequence: TGTGCCAGCCAGGCCAACGCATTGAACACTGAAGCTTTCTTT.